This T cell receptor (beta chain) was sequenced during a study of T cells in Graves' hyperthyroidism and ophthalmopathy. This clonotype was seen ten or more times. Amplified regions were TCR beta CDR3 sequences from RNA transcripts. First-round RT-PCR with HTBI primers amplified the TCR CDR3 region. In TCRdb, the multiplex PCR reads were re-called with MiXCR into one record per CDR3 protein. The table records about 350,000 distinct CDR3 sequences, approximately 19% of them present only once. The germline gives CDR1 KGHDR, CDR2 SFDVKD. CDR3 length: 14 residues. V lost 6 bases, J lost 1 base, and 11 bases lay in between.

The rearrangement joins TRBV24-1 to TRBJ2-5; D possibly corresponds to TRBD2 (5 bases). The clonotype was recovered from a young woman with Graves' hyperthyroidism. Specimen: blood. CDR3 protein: CATSSDGIQETQYF. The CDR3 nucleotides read TGTGCCACCAGTTCGGACGGGATCCAAGAGACCCAGTACTTC.